The rows below give T cell receptor beta chains drawn from one sample of a study of blood T cells in healthy people across ages. One entry per CDR3 protein results from TCRdb running MiXCR on the 5' RACE reads. The data show approximately 730,000 distinct CDR3 sequences, 40% to 65% seen once. The sequenced sample consisted of blood. These receptors came from a man older than 75 in good health. Both conserved end residues are part of each CDR3. The D gene is left open where the match is weak. Only part of the rows carry a size: once, few, many, or a class if the clone is expanded.

.,TRBJ2-3,TRBV9,.,CASSPRLEADTQYF,TGTGCCAGCAGCCCCAGACTAGAGGCAGATACGCAGTATTTT
.,TRBJ1-2,TRBV7-2,.,CASSPPGRGYYGYTF,TGTGCCAGCAGCCCCCCGGGGCGGGGGTACTATGGCTACACCTTC
few,TRBJ1-5,TRBV5-1,.,CASSLGGTHNQPQHF,TGCGCCAGCAGCTTGGGGGGAACCCACAATCAGCCCCAGCATTTT
.,TRBJ2-5,TRBV7-9,.,CASSLVTRGIETQYF,TGTGCCAGCAGCTTAGTGACTCGCGGAATAGAGACCCAGTACTTC
.,TRBJ2-1,TRBV15,TRBD2,CATSRGGTSGDNEQFF,TGTGCCACCAGCAGGGGTGGAACTAGCGGCGACAATGAGCAGTTCTTC
.,TRBJ1-2,TRBV29-1,.,CSVEGGQTF,TGCAGCGTTGAGGGAGGCCAGACCTTC
.,TRBJ2-7,TRBV20-1,TRBD2,CSARDRPLAGERSYEQYF,TGCAGTGCTAGAGATAGGCCACTAGCGGGAGAACGCTCCTACGAGCAGTACTTC
.,TRBJ2-1,TRBV10-3,.,CAISQEATRGTQFF,TGTGCCATCAGTCAGGAAGCCACTCGTGGGACCCAGTTCTTC
.,TRBJ2-5,TRBV3-1,.,CASSSDRETQYF,TGTGCCAGCAGCTCGGACCGGGAGACCCAGTACTTC
.,TRBJ1-4,TRBV12-3/TRBV12-4,TRBD1,CASTFGQGHEKLFF,TGTGCCAGCACCTTTGGACAGGGGCACGAAAAACTGTTTTTT
few,TRBJ2-7,TRBV5-1,.,CASSLMQAGSLYEQYF,TGCGCCAGCAGTTTGATGCAGGCCGGATCACTGTACGAGCAGTACTTC
.,TRBJ1-1,TRBV29-1,.,CSAGGQGGTPSRNTEAFF,TGCAGCGCCGGGGGGCAGGGAGGGACCCCGAGCCGGAACACTGAAGCTTTCTTT
once,TRBJ2-4,TRBV25-1,.,CAGSEPETGLAKNIQYF,TGTGCCGGCAGTGAACCGGAAACTGGCCTAGCCAAAAACATTCAGTACTTC
.,TRBJ2-2,TRBV12-3/TRBV12-4,.,CATPFGSGSPGELFF,TGTGCCACTCCCTTCGGGTCCGGGAGCCCCGGGGAGCTGTTTTTT
.,TRBJ2-1,TRBV10-2,.,CASSDLNEQFF,TGCGCCAGCAGTGACCTTAATGAGCAGTTCTTC
many,TRBJ2-7,TRBV27,TRBD2,CASADPGRAEQYF,TGTGCCAGCGCTGATCCCGGGAGGGCCGAGCAGTACTTC
.,TRBJ1-2,TRBV3-1,TRBD1,CASSQEERQGAFGYTF,TGTGCCAGCAGCCAAGAGGAGAGACAGGGAGCTTTTGGCTACACCTTC
.,TRBJ2-7,TRBV29-1,.,CSVGCGGPCEQYF,TGCAGCGTTGGGTGCGGGGGCCCCTGCGAGCAGTACTTC
.,TRBJ1-6,TRBV10-2,.,CASSVVPDSPLHF,TGCGCCAGTTCCGTGGTACCTGATTCACCCCTCCACTTT
.,TRBJ1-4,TRBV2,.,CASSERVGANEKLFF,TGTGCCAGCAGTGAAAGGGTCGGGGCTAATGAAAAACTGTTTTTT